The 19 T cell receptor beta chains below were found in one sample sequenced in a study of T cell clonotyping in hematopoietic cell transplantation. The repertoire was sequenced with immunoSEQ multiplex PCR; TCRdb's copy has only in-frame clones and lacks some. Found here are 6,000 to 9,000 clones, about 91% of them singletons; the top ten hold approximately 8%. The material sequenced was PBMCs, taken 100 days after allogeneic stem cell transplant. These receptor sequences come from a male patient in his late teens or twenties who had an allogeneic stem cell transplant from a related donor, so the T cells may come from the graft donor. Some clones in this sample may be carry-over from other donors' samples.

This rearrangement joins TRBV30 to TRBJ2-1; D gene uncertain. V was shortened by 4 bases and J by 4 bases, with 5 bases between the two germline ends. Germline loops: CDR1 GTSNPN, CDR2 SVGIG (reference sequence). The CDR3 has 11 amino acids. CDR3 sequence: CAWTYYNEQFF. The CDR3 bases are TGTGCCTGGACCTATTACAATGAGCAGTTCTTC.

V gene TRBV30 combines with J gene TRBJ2-4; unclear D gene. Trimming pared 2 bases from V and 1 base from J, leaving 9 bases between. Germline values: CDR1 GTSNPN, CDR2 SVGIG (reference sequence). The CDR3 is 14 amino acids. CDR3 loop: CAWSSEFAKNIQYF. The CDR3 nucleotides read TGTGCCTGGAGTTCGGAGTTTGCCAAAAACATTCAGTACTTC.

This chain connects TRBV9 to TRBJ1-2; D may be TRBD1 (5 bases). The germline CDR1 and CDR2 sequences are SGDLS and YYNGEE. The V and J ends lost 3 bases and 3 bases respectively, with 12 bases between them. This CDR3 has 14 amino acids. As DNA, the CDR3 is TGTGCCAGCAGCGCCCCGGGGGGATACTATGGCTACACCTTC. Protein: CASSAPGGYYGYTF.

The J gene is TRBJ2-6, the V gene TRBV27, with 7 positions matching TRBD1. The CDR3 is 20 amino acids. Per germline, CDR1 MNHEY and CDR2 SMNVEV (reference sequence). J lost 0 bases, V lost 5 bases, and 16 bases had no gene match. This CDR3 is CASSTRRQGLILSGANVLTF. The CDR3 DNA sequence: TGTGCCAGCAGTACCCGCCGACAGGGATTAATTCTCTCTGGGGCCAACGTCCTGACTTTC. Supplemented by reference TRBV27 and TRBJ2-6, the full variable domain reads EAQVTQNPRYLITVTGKKLTVTCSQNMNHEYMSWYRQDPGLGLRQIYYSMNVEVTDKGDVPEGYKVSRKEKRNFPLILESPSPNQTSLYFCASSTRRQGLILSGANVLTFGAGSRLTVL.

This clone was observed a single time. This chain links TRBV7-8 with TRBJ2-7, with 8 bases that match TRBD1. This CDR3 has 14 residues. Germline V CDR1 and CDR2: SGHVS, FQNEAQ. Trimming took 5 bases from V and 3 from J; bases not matched to a gene: 6. The DNA for the CDR3 is TGTGCCAGCAGCGGGCGGACAGGGCACTACGAGCAGTACGTC. Its translation: CASSGRTGHYEQYV.

The chain recombines TRBV9 with TRBJ2-1, with D possibly being TRBD2 (5 bases). Germline CDR1 reads SGDLS; CDR2 reads YYNGEE. The CDR3 sequence is 19 residues long. V was clipped by 0 bases and J by 3 bases, with 22 bases between them. CDR3 coding DNA: TGTGCCAGCAGCGTAGCAAACGAGGGCCCGGGGAAGTTCTACAATGAGCAGTTCTTC. Translated, it gives CASSVANEGPGKFYNEQFF.

V usage is TRBV7-8 and J usage is TRBJ2-1; maybe TRBD2 (6 bases). With 5 bases removed from V and 9 bases from J, the gap between germline ends came to 17 bases. Germline V gene sequence: CDR1 SGHVS, CDR2 FQNEAQ. This CDR3 is built from 14 residues. The CDR3 sequence is CASSLRLDPGEQFF. Written as DNA, the CDR3 is TGTGCCAGCAGCCTAAGACTAGATCCAGGTGAGCAGTTCTTC.

The chain couples TRBV4-1 to TRBJ2-1; possible D gene TRBD2, 5 bases. The ends were cut back, 0 bases at V and 0 bases at J, with 6 bases in the middle. Germline-derived CDR1 and CDR2 are MGHRA and YSYEKL. This CDR3 region has 15 residues. The CDR3 loop reads CASSQEDSSYNEQFF. For the CDR3, the DNA is TGCGCCAGCAGCCAAGAGGACTCCTCCTACAATGAGCAGTTCTTC.

The V gene is TRBV5-5, the J gene TRBJ2-7; no reliable D call. The CDR3 extends over 13 amino acids. V gave up 0 bases and J gave up 6 bases, with 10 bases separating them. Germline CDR1 and CDR2: SGHKS and YYEKEE (reference sequence). The CDR3 spells CASSLVLPGEQYV. The CDR3, as DNA: TGTGCCAGCAGCTTGGTGTTGCCGGGCGAGCAGTACGTC.

With regard to this clone: The sample has other DNA sequences that encode this CDR3 too. The V gene is TRBV5-1, the J gene TRBJ2-3, with D uncertain. Germline lookup yields CDR1 SGHRS and CDR2 YFSETQ. The CDR3 runs to 14 residues. Trimming shortened V by 2 bases and J by 4 bases, and 11 bases separated the two germline ends. The CDR3 loop reads CASSLSPVPDTQYF. The DNA for the CDR3 is TGCGCCAGCAGCTTATCCCCGGTTCCAGATACGCAGTATTTT. Full variable domain (rest looked up from reference TRBV5-1 and TRBJ2-3): KAGVTQTPRYLIKTRGQQVTLSCSPISGHRSVSWYQQTPGQGLQFLFEYFSETQRNKGNFPGRFSGRQFSNSRSEMNVSTLELGDSALYLCASSLSPVPDTQYFGPGTRLTVL.

The rearrangement joins TRBV6-6 to TRBJ2-7; TRBD2 is a possible D gene (7 bases). Between the trimmed V and J ends, which lost 5 bases and 2 bases, there was a span of 13 bases. Germline V gene lookup returns CDR1 MNHNY and CDR2 SVGAGI (reference sequence). The CDR3 covers 14 residues. CDR3: CASSTAGQTYEQYV. CDR3 DNA: TGTGCCAGCAGTACAGCGGGACAAACCTACGAGCAGTACGTC.

The genes are TRBV7-9 and TRBJ2-7; the D gene is possibly TRBD1 (5 bases). The CDR3 has 13 residues. The germline V and J ends were trimmed by 2 bases and 2 bases, with 7 bases remaining between them. Germline CDR1 reads SEHNR; CDR2 reads FQNEAQ (reference sequence). The CDR3 reads CASSLQGAYEQYV. The CDR3 bases are TGTGCCAGCAGCTTACAGGGTGCCTACGAGCAGTACGTC.

The rearrangement links TRBV21-1 to TRBJ1-2. TRBV21-1 is shown as a pseudogene. CDR3 size: 15 residues. CDR3 amino acids: CASSKETDNNYGYTF. The CDR3 coding sequence is TGTGCCAGCAGCAAAGAGACGGATAATAACTATGGCTACACCTTC.

The chain links TRBV30 to TRBJ2-7, with D tentatively TRBD1 or TRBD2 (5 bases each). This CDR3 is built from 13 residues. V was pared by 0 bases and J by 6 bases, with 12 bases between. Germline CDR1 is GTSNPN and CDR2 is SVGIG (reference sequence). The DNA of the CDR3 is TGTGCCTGGAGTGTAGGGACCTCTCGCGAGCAGTACGTC. It codes for CAWSVGTSREQYV.

The rearrangement links TRBV6-1 to TRBJ2-2, with TRBD1 identical over 8 bases. V trimming: 7 bases; J trimming: 3 bases; junction bases outside the gene matches: 4. From germline, CDR1 is MNHNS and CDR2 SASEGT. CDR3 size: 14 residues. CDR3 nucleotides: TGTGCCAGCACCACGACAGGGGACACCGGGGAGCTGTTTTTT. Translation gives CASTTTGDTGELFF.

The rearrangement joins TRBV10-3 to TRBJ2-3; unclear D gene. This CDR3 region has 14 residues. V shed 2 bases and J shed 4 bases, with 10 bases lying between them. From germline, CDR1 is ENHRY and CDR2 SYGVKD. DNA for the CDR3: TGTGCCATCAGTGAGGGGCTGAGTGCAGATACGCAGTATTTT. Amino acids: CAISEGLSADTQYF.

The chain carries TRBV30 and TRBJ2-7, with no clear D. Germline loops: CDR1 GTSNPN, CDR2 SVGIG (reference sequence). V lost 2 bases and J lost 2, with 10 bases in between. This CDR3 region has 13 residues. This chain's CDR3 is CAWSQANTYEQYV. The CDR3 DNA reads as TGTGCCTGGAGTCAAGCGAATACCTACGAGCAGTACGTC.

V gene TRBV11-2 combines with J gene TRBJ2-1, with 8 nucleotides matching TRBD2. This CDR3 is built from 16 residues. Germline V CDR1 and CDR2: SGHAT, FQNNGV. With 3 bases clipped from V and 0 bases from J, the junction kept 4 bases outside the gene matches. The CDR3 region has the DNA TGTGCCAGCAGCTTCCTTAGCGGGATCTCCTACAATGAGCAGTTCTTC. This translates into CASSFLSGISYNEQFF.

This clone was found once. The chain is built from TRBV5-8 and TRBJ1-5; 7 nucleotides align to TRBD1. The CDR3 covers 17 residues. Losses at the gene ends were 0 bases for V and 4 bases for J; bases not matched to a gene: 10. CDR1 SGHTS and CDR2 YDEGEE come from the germline V gene. The DNA of the CDR3 is TGTGCCAGCAGCTTGGTGGGACAGAAGTCGCTAAATCAGCCCCAGCATTTT. Its protein is CASSLVGQKSLNQPQHF. Variable domain in full (rest from reference TRBV5-8 and TRBJ1-5): EAGVTQSPTHLIKTRGQQATLRCSPISGHTSVYWYQQALGLGLQFLLWYDEGEERNRGNFPPRFSGRQFPNYSSELNVNALELEDSALYLCASSLVGQKSLNQPQHFGDGTRLSIL.